The clone carrying this TCR beta chain registers medium-sized by frequency. Its cognate antigen is unknown. TRB was amplified by touch-down multiplex PCR, primer pools A and B combined. TCRdb reprocessed the multiplex PCR reads and keeps a single row for each CDR3 protein, giving no DNA. Reported are some 2,900 distinct CDR3 sequences; the ten largest clones contain around 9.3%. This record comes from a study of T cell clusters in autoimmune cytopenias. Findings and limits, study-wide: TRB repertoire shifts in secondary cytopenia and chronic lymphocytic leukemia mostly reflected lymphoma, not autoimmunity. Healthy donors had roughly 3.3-fold more exclusive TRB clusters than active autoimmune hepatitis patients. A dominant lymphoma-associated repertoire apparently masked the cluster-lack signature in secondary cytopenia versus chronic lymphocytic leukemia. Primary autoimmune cytopenia patients appeared to lack physiological T cell clusters present in healthy donors.

Germline V lookup: CDR1 MNHEY, CDR2 SVGAGI. This CDR3 is built from 15 residues. TRB amplification used approximately 250 ng of peripheral blood genomic DNA. The sequenced sample was peripheral blood. The receptor's source is a human donor with an autoimmune cytopenia or autoimmune hepatitis (not recorded which). The V and J genes are TRBV6-5 and TRBJ2-2; TCRdb gives TRBD1 as the D gene, but with no DNA this cannot be confirmed. The CDR3 sequence: CASTPGGWMAGELFF.